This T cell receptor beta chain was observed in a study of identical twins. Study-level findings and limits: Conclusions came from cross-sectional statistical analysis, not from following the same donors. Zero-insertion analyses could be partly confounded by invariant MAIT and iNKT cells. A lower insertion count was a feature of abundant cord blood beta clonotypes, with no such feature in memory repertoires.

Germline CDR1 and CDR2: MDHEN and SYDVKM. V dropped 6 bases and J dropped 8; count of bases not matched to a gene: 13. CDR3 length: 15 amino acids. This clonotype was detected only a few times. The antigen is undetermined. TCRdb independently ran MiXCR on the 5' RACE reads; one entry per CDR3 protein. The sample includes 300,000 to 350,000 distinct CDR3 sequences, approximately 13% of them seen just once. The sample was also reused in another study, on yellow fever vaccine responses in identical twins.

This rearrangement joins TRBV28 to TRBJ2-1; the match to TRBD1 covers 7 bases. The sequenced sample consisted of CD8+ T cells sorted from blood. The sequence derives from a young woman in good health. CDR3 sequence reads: CASSLEPQGFDEQFF. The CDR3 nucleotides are TGTGCCAGCAGCCTAGAGCCACAGGGGTTCGATGAGCAGTTCTTC.